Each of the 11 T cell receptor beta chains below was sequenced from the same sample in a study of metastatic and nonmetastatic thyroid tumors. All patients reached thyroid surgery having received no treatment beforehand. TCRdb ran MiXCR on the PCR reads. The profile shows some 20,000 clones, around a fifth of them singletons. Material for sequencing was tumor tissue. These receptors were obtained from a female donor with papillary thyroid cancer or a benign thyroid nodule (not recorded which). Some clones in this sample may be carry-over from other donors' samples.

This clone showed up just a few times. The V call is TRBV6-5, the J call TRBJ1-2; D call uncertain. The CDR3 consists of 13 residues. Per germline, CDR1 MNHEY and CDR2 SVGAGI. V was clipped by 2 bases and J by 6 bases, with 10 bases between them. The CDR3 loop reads CASSYEAWDGYTF. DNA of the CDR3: TGTGCCAGCAGTTACGAGGCATGGGATGGCTACACCTTC.

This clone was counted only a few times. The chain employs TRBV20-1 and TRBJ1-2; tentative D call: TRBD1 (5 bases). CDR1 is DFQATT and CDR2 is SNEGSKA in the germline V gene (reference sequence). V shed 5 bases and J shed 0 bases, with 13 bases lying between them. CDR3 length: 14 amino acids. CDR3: CSADPGTTNYGYTF. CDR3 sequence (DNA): TGCAGTGCTGATCCCGGGACCACTAACTATGGCTACACCTTC.

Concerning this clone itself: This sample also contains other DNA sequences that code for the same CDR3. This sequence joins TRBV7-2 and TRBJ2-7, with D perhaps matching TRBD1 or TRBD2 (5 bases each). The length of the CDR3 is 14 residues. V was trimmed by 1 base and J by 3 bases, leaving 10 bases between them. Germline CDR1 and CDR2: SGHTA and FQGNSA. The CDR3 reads CASSLGGGLYEQYF. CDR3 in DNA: TGTGCCAGCAGCTTAGGTGGGGGTCTCTACGAGCAGTACTTC.

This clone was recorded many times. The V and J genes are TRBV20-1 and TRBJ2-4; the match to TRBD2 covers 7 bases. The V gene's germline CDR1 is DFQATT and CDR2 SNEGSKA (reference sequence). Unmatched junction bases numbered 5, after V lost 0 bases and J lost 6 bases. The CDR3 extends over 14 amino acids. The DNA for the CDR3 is TGCAGTGCTAGAGAACGGGGAGGGGTAAACATTCAGTACTTC. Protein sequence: CSARERGGVNIQYF.

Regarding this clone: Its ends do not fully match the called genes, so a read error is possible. The CDR3 bases are TGTGCCATCAGCTTAGGTCCCCAGGACAGGATGTACTTC. As protein: CAISLGPQDRMYF. This chain uses TRBV7-2 with TRBJ2-7, with 7 bases fitting TRBD1. Germline V gives CDR1 SGHTA, CDR2 FQGNSA. The CDR3 totals 13 residues.

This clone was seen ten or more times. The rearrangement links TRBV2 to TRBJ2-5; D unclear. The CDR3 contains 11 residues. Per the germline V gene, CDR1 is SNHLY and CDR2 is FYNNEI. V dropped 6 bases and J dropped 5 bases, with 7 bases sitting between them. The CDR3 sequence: CASSLVETQYF. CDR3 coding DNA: TGTGCCAGCAGCCTAGTGGAGACCCAGTACTTC.

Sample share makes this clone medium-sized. The CDR3: CSARSAGQSVNTEAFF. The CDR3 DNA is TGCAGTGCTAGATCGGCCGGACAGTCGGTGAACACTGAAGCTTTCTTT. The rearrangement joins TRBV20-1 to TRBJ1-1, with a possible D match to TRBD1 (6 bases). Per the germline V gene, CDR1 is DFQATT and CDR2 is SNEGSKA (reference sequence). V dropped 2 bases and J dropped 0 bases, with 16 bases sitting between them. CDR3 length equals 16 residues.

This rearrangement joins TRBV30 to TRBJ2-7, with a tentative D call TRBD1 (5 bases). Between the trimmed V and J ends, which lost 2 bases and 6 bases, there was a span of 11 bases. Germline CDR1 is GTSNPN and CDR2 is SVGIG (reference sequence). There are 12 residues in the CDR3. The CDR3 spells CAWSSQGAEQYF. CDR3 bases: TGTGCCTGGAGTTCGCAAGGGGCCGAGCAGTACTTC.

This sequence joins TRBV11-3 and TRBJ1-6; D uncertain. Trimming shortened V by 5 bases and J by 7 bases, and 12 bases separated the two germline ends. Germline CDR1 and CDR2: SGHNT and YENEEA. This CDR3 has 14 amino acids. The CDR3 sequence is CASSRIGENSPLHF. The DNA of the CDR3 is TGTGCCAGCAGCAGGATCGGGGAAAATTCACCCCTCCACTTT.

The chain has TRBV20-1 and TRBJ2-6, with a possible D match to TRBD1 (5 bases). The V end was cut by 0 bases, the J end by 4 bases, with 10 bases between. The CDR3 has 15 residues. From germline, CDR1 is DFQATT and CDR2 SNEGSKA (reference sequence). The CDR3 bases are TGCAGTGCTAGAGATCAGGGTGCAGGGGCCAACGTCCTGACTTTC. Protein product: CSARDQGAGANVLTF.

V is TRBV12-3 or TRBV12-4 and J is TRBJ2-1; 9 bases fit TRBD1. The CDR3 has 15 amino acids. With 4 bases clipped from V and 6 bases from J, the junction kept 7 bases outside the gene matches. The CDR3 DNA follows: TGTGCCAGCAGTTCAACAGGGGGCGATTTCAATGAGCAGTTCTTC. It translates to CASSSTGGDFNEQFF.